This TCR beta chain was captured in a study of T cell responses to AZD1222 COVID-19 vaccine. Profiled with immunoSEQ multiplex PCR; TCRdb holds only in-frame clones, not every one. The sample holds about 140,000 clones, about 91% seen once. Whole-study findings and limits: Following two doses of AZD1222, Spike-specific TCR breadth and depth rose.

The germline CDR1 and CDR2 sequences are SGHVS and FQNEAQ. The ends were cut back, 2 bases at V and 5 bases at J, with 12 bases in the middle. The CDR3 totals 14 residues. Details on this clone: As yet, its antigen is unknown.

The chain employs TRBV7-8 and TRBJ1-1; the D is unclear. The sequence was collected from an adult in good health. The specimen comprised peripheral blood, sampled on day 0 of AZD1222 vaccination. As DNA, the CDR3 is TGTGCCAGCAGCTTAATTCGGGTTGAGACTGAAGCTTTCTTT. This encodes CASSLIRVETEAFF.